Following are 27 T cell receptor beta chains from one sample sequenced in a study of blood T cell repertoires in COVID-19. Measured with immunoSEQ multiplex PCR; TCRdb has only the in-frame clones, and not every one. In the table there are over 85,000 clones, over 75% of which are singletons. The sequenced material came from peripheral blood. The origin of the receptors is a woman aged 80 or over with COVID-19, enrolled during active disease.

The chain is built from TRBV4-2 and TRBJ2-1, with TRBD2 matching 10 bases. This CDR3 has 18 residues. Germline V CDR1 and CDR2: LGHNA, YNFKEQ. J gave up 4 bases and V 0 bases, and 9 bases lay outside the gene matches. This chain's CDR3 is CASSQDLFGLAAYNEQFF. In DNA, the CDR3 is TGTGCCAGCAGCCAAGATCTTTTTGGACTAGCGGCATACAATGAGCAGTTCTTC.

The CDR3 DNA reads as TGTGCCACCAGCAGAGGGGACAGCTCCTCCTACGAGCAGTACTTC. Translating it yields CATSRGDSSSYEQYF. The V and J genes are TRBV15 and TRBJ2-7, with 7 bases matching TRBD1. Germline V gene sequence: CDR1 LNHNV, CDR2 YYDKDF (reference sequence). The J segment lost 0 bases and the V segment lost 1 base, leaving 3 bases of the junction unmatched. The CDR3 has 15 residues.

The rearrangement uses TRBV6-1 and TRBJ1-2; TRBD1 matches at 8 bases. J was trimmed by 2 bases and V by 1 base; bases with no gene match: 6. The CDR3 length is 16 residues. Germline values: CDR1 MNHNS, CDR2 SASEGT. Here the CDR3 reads CASSEGAGGLNYGYTF. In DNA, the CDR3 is TGTGCCAGCAGTGAAGGGGCAGGGGGCTTAAACTATGGCTACACCTTC.

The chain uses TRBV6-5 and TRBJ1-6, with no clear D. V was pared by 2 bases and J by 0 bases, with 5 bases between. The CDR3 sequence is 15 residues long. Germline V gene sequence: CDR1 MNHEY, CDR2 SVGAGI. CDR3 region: CASSYKSSYNSPLHF. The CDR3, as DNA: TGTGCCAGCAGTTACAAGAGCTCCTATAATTCACCCCTCCACTTT.

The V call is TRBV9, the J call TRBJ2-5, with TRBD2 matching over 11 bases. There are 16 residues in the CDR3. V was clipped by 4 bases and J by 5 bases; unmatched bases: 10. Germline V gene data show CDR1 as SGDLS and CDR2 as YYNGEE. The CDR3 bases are TGTGCCAGCAGCACCAGACTAGCGGGGCCGCGGGAGACCCAGTACTTC. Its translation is CASSTRLAGPRETQYF. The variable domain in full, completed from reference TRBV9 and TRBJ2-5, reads DSGVTQTPKHLITATGQRVTLRCSPRSGDLSVYWYQQSLDQGLQFLIQYYNGEERAKGNILERFSAQQFPDLHSELNLSSLELGDSALYFCASSTRLAGPRETQYFGPGTRLLVL.

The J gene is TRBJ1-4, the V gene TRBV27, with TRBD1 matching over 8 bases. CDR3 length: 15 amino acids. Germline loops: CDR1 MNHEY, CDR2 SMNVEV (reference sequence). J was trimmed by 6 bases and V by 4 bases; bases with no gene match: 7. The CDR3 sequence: CASSSMGQVHEKLFF. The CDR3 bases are TGTGCCAGCAGTTCAATGGGACAGGTCCATGAAAAACTGTTTTTT.

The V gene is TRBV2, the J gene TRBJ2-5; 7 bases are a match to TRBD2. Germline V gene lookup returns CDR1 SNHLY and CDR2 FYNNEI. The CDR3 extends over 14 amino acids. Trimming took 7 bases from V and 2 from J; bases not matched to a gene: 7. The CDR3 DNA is TGTGCCAGCAACCTAGCGGAGGGGCAAGAGACCCAGTACTTC. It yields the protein CASNLAEGQETQYF.

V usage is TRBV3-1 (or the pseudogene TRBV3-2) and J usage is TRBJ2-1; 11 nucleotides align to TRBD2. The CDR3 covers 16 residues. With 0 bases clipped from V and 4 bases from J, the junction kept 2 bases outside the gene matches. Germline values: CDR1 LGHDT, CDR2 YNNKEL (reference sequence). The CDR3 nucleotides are TGTGCCAGCAGCCAAGATATAGCGGGGGGGTACAATGAGCAGTTCTTC. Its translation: CASSQDIAGGYNEQFF.

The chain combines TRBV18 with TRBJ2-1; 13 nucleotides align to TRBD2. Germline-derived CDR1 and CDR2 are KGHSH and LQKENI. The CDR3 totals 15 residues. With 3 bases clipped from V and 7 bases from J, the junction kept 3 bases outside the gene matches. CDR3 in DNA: TGTGCCAGCTCACCCGGGACTAGCGGGGAGAATGAGCAGTTCTTC. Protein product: CASSPGTSGENEQFF.

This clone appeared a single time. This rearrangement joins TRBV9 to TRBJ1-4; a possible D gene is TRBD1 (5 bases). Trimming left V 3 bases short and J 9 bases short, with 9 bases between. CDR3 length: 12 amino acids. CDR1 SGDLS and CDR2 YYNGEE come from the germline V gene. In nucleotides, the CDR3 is TGTGCCAGCAGCGGTGGGGGGAAAAAACTGTTTTTT. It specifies CASSGGGKKLFF.

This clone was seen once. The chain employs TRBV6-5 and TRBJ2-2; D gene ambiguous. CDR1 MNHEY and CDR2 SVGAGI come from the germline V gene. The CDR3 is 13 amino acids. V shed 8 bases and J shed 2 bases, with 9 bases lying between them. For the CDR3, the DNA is TGTGCCAGCCGATGGAGTAACACCGGGGAGCTGTTTTTT. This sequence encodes CASRWSNTGELFF.

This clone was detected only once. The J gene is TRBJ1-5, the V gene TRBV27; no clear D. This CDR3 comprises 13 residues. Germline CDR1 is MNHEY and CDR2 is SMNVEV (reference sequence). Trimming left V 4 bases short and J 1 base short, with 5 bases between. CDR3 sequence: CASSYKSNQPQHF. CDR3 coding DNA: TGTGCCAGCAGTTATAAAAGCAATCAGCCCCAGCATTTT.

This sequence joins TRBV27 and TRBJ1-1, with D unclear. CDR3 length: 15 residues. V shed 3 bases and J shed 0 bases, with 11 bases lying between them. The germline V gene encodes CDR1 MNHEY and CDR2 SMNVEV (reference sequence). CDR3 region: CASSLSALMNTEAFF. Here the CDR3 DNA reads TGTGCCAGCAGTTTGTCAGCACTAATGAACACTGAAGCTTTCTTT.

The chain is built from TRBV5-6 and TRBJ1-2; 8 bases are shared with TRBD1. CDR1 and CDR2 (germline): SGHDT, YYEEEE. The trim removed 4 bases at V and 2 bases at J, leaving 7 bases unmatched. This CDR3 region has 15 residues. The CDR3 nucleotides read TGTGCCAGCAGCCGGGACAGGTGGTTCAACTATGGCTACACCTTC. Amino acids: CASSRDRWFNYGYTF.

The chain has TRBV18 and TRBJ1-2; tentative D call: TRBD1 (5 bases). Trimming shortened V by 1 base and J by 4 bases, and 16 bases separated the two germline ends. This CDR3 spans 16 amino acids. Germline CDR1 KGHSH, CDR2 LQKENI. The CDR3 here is CASSPLGNRGGYGYTF. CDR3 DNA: TGTGCCAGCTCACCACTTGGGAATAGGGGCGGCTATGGCTACACCTTC.

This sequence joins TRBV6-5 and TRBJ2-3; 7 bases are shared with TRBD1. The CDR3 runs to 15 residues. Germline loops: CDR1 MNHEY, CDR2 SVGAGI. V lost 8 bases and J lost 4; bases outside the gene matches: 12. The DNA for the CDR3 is TGTGCCAGCGGGATGACAGGGCGAAACGCAGATACGCAGTATTTT. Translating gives CASGMTGRNADTQYF.

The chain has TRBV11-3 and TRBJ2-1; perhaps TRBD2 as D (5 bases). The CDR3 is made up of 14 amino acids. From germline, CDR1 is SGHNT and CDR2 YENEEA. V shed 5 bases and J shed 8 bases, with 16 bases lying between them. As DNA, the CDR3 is TGTGCCAGCAGCATCGGGATTGGGAGCGATGAGCAGTTCTTC. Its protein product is CASSIGIGSDEQFF.

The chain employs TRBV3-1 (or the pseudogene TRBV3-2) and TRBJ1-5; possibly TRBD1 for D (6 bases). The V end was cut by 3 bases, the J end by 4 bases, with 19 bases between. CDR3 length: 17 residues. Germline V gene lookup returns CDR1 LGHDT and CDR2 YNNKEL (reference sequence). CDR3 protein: CASSHSHGTYGNQPQHF. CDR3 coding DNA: TGTGCCAGCAGCCATTCGCACGGGACATATGGGAATCAGCCCCAGCATTTT.

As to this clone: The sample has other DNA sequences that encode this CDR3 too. Here the CDR3 DNA reads TGTGCCACCAGGGGACAGAACACCGGGGAGCTGTTTTTT. This encodes CATRGQNTGELFF. The chain links TRBV24-1 to TRBJ2-2; D is perhaps TRBD1 (6 bases). V lost 7 bases to trimming and J lost 1 base, with 6 bases between them. From germline, CDR1 is KGHDR and CDR2 SFDVKD. This CDR3 comprises 13 residues.

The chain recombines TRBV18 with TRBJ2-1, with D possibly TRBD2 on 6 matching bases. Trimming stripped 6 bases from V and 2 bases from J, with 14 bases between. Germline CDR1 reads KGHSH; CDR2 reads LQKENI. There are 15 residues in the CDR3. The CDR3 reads CASSESAGTYNEQFF. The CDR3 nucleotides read TGTGCCAGCTCCGAGAGCGCGGGGACCTACAATGAGCAGTTCTTC.

CDR3 sequence reads: CASSLRLAGVSSTDTQYF. CDR3 coding DNA: TGTGCCAGCAGCTTACGACTAGCGGGGGTTTCTAGCACAGATACGCAGTATTTT. This sequence joins TRBV4-2 and TRBJ2-3; 12 bases match TRBD2. V lost 5 bases to trimming and J lost 0 bases; unmatched junction nucleotides: 9. The germline CDR1 and CDR2 sequences are LGHNA and YNFKEQ. The CDR3 extends over 18 amino acids.

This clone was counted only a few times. CDR3 amino acids: CASSLTDTEAFF. CDR3 coding DNA: TGTGCCAGCAGTTTAACGGACACTGAAGCTTTCTTT. The J gene is TRBJ1-1, the V gene TRBV28; D is unresolved. Deletions cut 2 bases from V and 3 bases from J, with 4 bases between. Germline CDR1 and CDR2: MDHEN and SYDVKM. The CDR3 is 12 residues long.

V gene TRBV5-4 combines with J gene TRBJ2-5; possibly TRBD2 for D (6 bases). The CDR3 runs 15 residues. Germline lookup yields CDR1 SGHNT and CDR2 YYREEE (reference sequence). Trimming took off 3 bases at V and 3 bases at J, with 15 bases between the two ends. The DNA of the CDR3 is TGTGCCAGCAGCTACCGGGGGACGGGAGAAGAGACCCAGTACTTC. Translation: CASSYRGTGEETQYF.

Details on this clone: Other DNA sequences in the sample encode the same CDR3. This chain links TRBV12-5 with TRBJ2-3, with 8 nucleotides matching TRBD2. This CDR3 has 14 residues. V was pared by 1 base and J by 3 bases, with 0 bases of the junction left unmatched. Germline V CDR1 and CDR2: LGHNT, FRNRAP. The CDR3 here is CASGLGLATDTQYF. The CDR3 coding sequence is TGTGCTAGTGGTTTGGGACTAGCGACAGATACGCAGTATTTT.

CDR3 protein: CASSVGRSSYNEQFF. The CDR3 DNA is TGTGCCAGCAGCGTAGGACGGAGCTCCTACAATGAGCAGTTCTTC. This rearrangement joins TRBV9 to TRBJ2-1, with D hard to call. This CDR3 is 15 amino acids long. Trimming removed 0 bases from V and 0 bases from J, with 7 bases in between. Germline assignment: CDR1 SGDLS and CDR2 YYNGEE.

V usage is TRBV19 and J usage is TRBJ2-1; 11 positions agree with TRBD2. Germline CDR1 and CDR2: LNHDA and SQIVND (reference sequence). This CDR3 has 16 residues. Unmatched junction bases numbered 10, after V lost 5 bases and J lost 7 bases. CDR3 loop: CASSSPGLAVVNEQFF. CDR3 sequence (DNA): TGTGCCAGTAGTTCACCGGGACTAGCGGTGGTAAATGAGCAGTTCTTC.

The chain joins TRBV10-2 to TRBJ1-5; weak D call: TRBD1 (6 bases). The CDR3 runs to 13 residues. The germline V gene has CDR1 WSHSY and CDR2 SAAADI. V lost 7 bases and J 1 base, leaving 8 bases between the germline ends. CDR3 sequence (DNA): TGCGCCAGCACTGGACAGAGCAATCAGCCCCAGCATTTT. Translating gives CASTGQSNQPQHF.